The sequence of this T cell receptor beta chain was determined in a study of T-cell reconstitution after alpha-beta-depleted transplantation in children. Germline V gene lookup returns CDR1 DFQATT and CDR2 SNEGSKA (reference sequence). CDR3 length: 14 amino acids. Trimming removed 4 bases from V and 4 bases from J, with 16 bases in between. This clonotype was observed at least ten times. Unique molecular identifiers were built into the TCRbeta library. TCRdb re-analysed the PCR reads in MiXCR, keeping a single row per CDR3 protein. Of 640,000 or so distinct CDR3 sequences listed, 16% are singletons. The specimen comprised PBMCs from the stem cell graft donor, sampled from the stem cell graft. The rearrangement uses TRBV20-1 and TRBJ2-5, with D possibly TRBD1 on 6 matching bases. This receptor was taken from a human donor who donated a stem cell graft to a child with acute myeloid leukemia. CDR3 amino acids: CSANVDRRGETQYF. The CDR3 DNA reads TGCAGTGCTAATGTGGACAGAAGGGGAGAGACCCAGTACTTC.